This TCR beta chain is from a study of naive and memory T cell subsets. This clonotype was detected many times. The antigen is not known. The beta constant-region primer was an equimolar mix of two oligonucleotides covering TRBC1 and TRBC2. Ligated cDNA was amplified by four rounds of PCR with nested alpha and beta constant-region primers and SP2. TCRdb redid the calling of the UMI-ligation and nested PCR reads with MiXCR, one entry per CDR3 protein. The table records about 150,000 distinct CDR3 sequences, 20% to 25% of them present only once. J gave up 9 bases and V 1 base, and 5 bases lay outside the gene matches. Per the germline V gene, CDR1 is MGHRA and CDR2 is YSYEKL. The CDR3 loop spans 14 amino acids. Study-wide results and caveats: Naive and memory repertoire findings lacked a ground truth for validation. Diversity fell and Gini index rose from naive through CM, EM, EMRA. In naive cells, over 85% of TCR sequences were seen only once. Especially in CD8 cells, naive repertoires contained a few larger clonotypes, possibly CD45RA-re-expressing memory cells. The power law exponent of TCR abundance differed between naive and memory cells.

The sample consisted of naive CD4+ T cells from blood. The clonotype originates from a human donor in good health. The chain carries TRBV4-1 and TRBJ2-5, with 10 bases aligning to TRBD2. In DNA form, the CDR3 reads TGCGCCAGCAGCCAAGTTCTAGCGGGAGTTTCCCAGTACTTC. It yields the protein CASSQVLAGVSQYF.